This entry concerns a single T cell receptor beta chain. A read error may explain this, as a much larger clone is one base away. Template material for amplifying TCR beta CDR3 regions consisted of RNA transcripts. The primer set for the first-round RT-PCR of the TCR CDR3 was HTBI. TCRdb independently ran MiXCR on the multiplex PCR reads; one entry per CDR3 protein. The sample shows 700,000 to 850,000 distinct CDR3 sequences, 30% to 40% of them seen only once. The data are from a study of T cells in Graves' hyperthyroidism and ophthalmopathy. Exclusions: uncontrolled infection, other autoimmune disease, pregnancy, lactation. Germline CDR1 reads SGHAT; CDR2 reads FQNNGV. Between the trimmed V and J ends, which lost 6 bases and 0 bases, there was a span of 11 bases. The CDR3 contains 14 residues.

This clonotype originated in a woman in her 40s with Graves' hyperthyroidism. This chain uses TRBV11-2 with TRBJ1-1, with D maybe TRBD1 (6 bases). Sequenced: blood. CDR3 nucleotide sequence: TGTGCCAGCAGGAATAGGGGGTTGAACACTGAAGCTTTCTTT. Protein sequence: CASRNRGLNTEAFF.